The source of this T cell receptor (beta chain) is a study of blood T cells in healthy people across ages (dated by TCRdb to the mid-2010s). Concerning the study at large: In model experiments, template switching captured roughly one uniquely barcoded TCR beta cDNA molecule for every two T cells. Using deep sequencing normalized with unique cDNA molecular identifiers, the study measured how TCR beta repertoire diversity changes with age. Using the same blood draw, the study looked at two additional independent replicas of 1 million unique cDNA reads for two donors, one aged 18 to 29 and the other aged 80 or older. Four age groups were formed from the donors: young (average 16 years), middle-aged (just under 40), aged (under 70) and long-lived (about 80).

The protocol used for the library was 5' RACE. The instrument was an Illumina HiSeq 2500. The second PCR ran for roughly 7 to 11 cycles and used a J-beta primer mix along with a sample-barcoded 5' primer. A unique molecular identifier was introduced onto each TCR beta cDNA molecule by a template-switch 5' adaptor carrying 12 random nucleotides. At least 2.5 million CDR3-containing paired-end reads were obtained from each sample. The Mint cDNA synthesis kit, primed by a TRBC-specific oligonucleotide, was used to synthesize first-strand cDNA from all RNA. All cDNA was treated with uracil-DNA glycosylase and then went through a first 18-cycle PCR with the universal primers M1SS and BC2_uni_R. For the original study's pipeline: Normalization of each sample was performed by random selection of 1 million high-quality reads, each carrying a distinct molecular identifier. Instead of being binned into consensus sequences, reads that shared molecular identifiers were thrown out. MiTCR, with a Q25 quality threshold and the strictest error-elimination algorithm, was used for CDR3 identification, clonotype clustering and error correction. A nonparametric unseen species model with Euler transformation was used to estimate lower-bound total TCR beta diversity. TCRdb reanalyzed the raw reads on its own, using fastp at Q25 for trimming and MiXCR for clone calling, and kept in-frame beta chains. Records with the same CDR3 protein are collapsed into one entry carrying the most frequent genes and DNA. These V and J calls rely on TCRdb rather than the paper's analysis. This sample is represented by about 840,000 distinct CDR3 sequences; roughly 29% of them were singletons. In total, the top ten clones hold about 9.4% of the sample.

A word on this clonotype: What antigen it recognizes has not been identified. This may arise from a read error, as a much more abundant clone is one base away.

Systemically healthy Caucasian individuals from Russia, some 40 in total and aged 6 to 90 years, were included as donors. Around 9.8 milliliters of peripheral blood were collected from each donor into EDTA-treated Vacutainer tubes. PBMCs were isolated by Ficoll-Paque density-gradient centrifugation, with at least 7 million obtained per sample. Trizol reagent was used to extract total RNA from PBMCs, with at least 6 micrograms per sample. For every donor, flow cytometry on a PBMC aliquot measured the percentage of naive CD45RAhigh/CD27high T cells. Study-wide findings and limitations: Conclusive comparison of naive and antigen-experienced compartments was prevented by the profiling of bulk unsorted PBMCs. Observed TCR beta diversity per million T cells fell roughly linearly with age, and a significant reduction was already apparent by age around 44. Estimates of total diversity based on one million sequenced T cells were regarded as lower bounds and as underestimates. The CMV infection status of donors was not known, potentially confounding age-related changes in expanded clonotypes. Compared with the aged group, the long-lived group had more naive CD4+ T cells, fewer expanded clones and increased TCR diversity, suggesting age selection. There was a strong correlation between observed TCR beta diversity and the percentage of naive T cells measured by flow cytometry.

V was cut back by 5 bases and J by 11 bases, leaving a gap of 21 bases between them. The CDR3 contains 14 residues, cysteine and phenylalanine counted. Only the CDR3 DNA is retained, 42 bases long and in frame from the first base. These same data were also listed under a study on T cells of mothers and their children. As noted in the second study: Donors were nine systemically healthy Caucasian individuals: three mothers and their six children. cDNA synthesis used all of the extracted RNA, with 1.5 ug of RNA in each 15 ul reaction. Sample barcodes and 2-4 random nucleotides were added via the M1S primer in the second PCR. Over 8 million TCR beta CDR3 reads were obtained for each mother, and approximately 3.2 million reads were obtained for each child. Thymic selection shapes the output of TCR recombination in a similar way in related and unrelated pairs, and inherited differences have a minor effect. Normalized repertoire overlap in related mother-child pairs was always slightly higher than in unrelated mother-child pairs, but the difference was never significant. No persistent microchimeric T cell clones were found, with a detection sensitivity of 80 to 100 clones per million clonotypes. To look for features that set related mother-child pairs apart from unrelated individuals, the researchers ran deep NGS to compare the TCR beta repertoires of mothers and children. On average, the children were approximately 11 +/- 4 years old, while the mothers were 40 +/- 4 years old. Libraries were sequenced on Illumina HiSeq 2000 with 100+100 nt paired-end reads after adapter ligation with NEBNext reagents. Mother and child libraries were prepared a month apart and sequenced in separate runs to prevent cross-contamination. For each donor, between about 500,000 and 2,100,000 distinct TCR beta clonotypes were identified. Naive TCR beta clonotypes were estimated from low-frequency clonotypes matched to each donor's FACS-determined naive share, without sorting.

This sequence originates from a woman aged 40 to 50 in good health. The sequence is built from TRBV12-3 or TRBV12-4 and TRBJ2-5; matching of 6 bases hints at TRBD1 as the D gene. The source material was blood. The CDR3 amino acid sequence is: CASSQTGPYNEQYF. The base sequence is TGTGCCAGCAGTCAGACAGGACCCTACAATGAGCAGTACTTC.